The next 17 T cell receptor beta chains were all read from a single sample in a study of CD8 T cells in Susac syndrome. RNA was extracted with the RNeasy kit, and a quantity of about 0.5 to 1 ug was reverse transcribed using random hexamers. Using its own MiXCR run on the immunoSEQ multiplex PCR reads, TCRdb lists one record per CDR3 protein. The data contain some 260,000 distinct CDR3 sequences, roughly 84% of them singletons. The specimen was CD8+ T cells from PBMCs. The receptors here all came from a human donor with multiple sclerosis.

A single count supports this clonotype. V gene TRBV9 combines with J gene TRBJ2-2, with TRBD2 matching over 11 bases. V was pared by 2 bases and J by 0 bases, with 0 bases of the junction left unmatched. Germline CDR1 reads SGDLS; CDR2 reads YYNGEE. The CDR3 loop spans 16 amino acids. The CDR3 loop reads CASSVSGRANTGELFF. CDR3 DNA sequence: TGTGCCAGCAGCGTTAGCGGGAGGGCGAACACCGGGGAGCTGTTTTTT.

J is TRBJ2-5 and V is TRBV27; 9 bases map to TRBD1. Germline V gene lookup returns CDR1 MNHEY and CDR2 SMNVEV (reference sequence). V was pared by 4 bases and J by 5 bases, with 17 bases of the junction left unmatched. The CDR3 has 18 amino acids. This CDR3 reads CASSSIGPGFGTGETQYF. CDR3 in DNA: TGTGCCAGCAGTTCTATCGGCCCCGGTTTCGGGACAGGGGAGACCCAGTACTTC.

V and J are TRBV6-4 and TRBJ2-1, with 12 bases matching TRBD2. V shed 10 bases, J shed 8 bases, and the junction held 12 bases outside the gene matches. There are 15 residues in the CDR3. Germline values: CDR1 MRHNA, CDR2 SNTAGT. In nucleotides, the CDR3 is TGTGCCACGGCTTGGACTAGCGGGACTCTCGATGAGCAGTTCTTC. Its translation: CATAWTSGTLDEQFF.

The chain employs TRBV27 and TRBJ2-1; 10 bases line up with TRBD2. Germline loops: CDR1 MNHEY, CDR2 SMNVEV (reference sequence). Unmatched junction bases numbered 16, after V lost 2 bases and J lost 9 bases. The CDR3 runs to 18 residues. Here the CDR3 reads CASSLTPLAGAIDSEQFF. The CDR3 nucleotides are TGTGCCAGCAGTTTAACTCCCCTAGCGGGAGCGATCGATAGTGAGCAGTTCTTC.

DNA for the CDR3: TGTGCCAGCAGTTTTTCAGGGGGCATCTACAATGAGCAGTTCTTC. It translates to CASSFSGGIYNEQFF. The rearrangement uses TRBV28 and TRBJ2-1; 8 bases are shared with TRBD1. The CDR3 contains 15 residues. Germline-derived CDR1 and CDR2 are MDHEN and SYDVKM. V dropped 3 bases and J dropped 3; count of bases not matched to a gene: 4.

This chain connects TRBV7-3 to TRBJ1-1; D gene uncertain. CDR1 SGHTA and CDR2 FQGTGA come from the germline V gene. Trimming took off 5 bases at V and 4 bases at J, with 17 bases between the two ends. The CDR3 is 15 residues long. The CDR3 is CASSPTAGVGTEAFF. DNA for the CDR3: TGTGCCAGCAGCCCCACGGCCGGGGTTGGCACTGAAGCTTTCTTT.

This clonotype was counted between two and nine times. This chain joins TRBV7-6 and TRBJ2-3; no definite D call. CDR1 is SGHVS, CDR2 FNYEAQ, per germline. Between the trimmed V and J ends, which lost 3 bases and 0 bases, there was a span of 7 bases. The CDR3 runs to 14 residues. CDR3 nucleotide sequence: TGTGCCAGCAGCTTGGGCGAAAGCACAGATACGCAGTATTTT. It translates to CASSLGESTDTQYF. The whole variable domain, filled in from reference TRBV7-6 and TRBJ2-3, reads GAGVSQSPRYKVTKRGQDVALRCDPISGHVSLYWYRQALGQGPEFLTYFNYEAQQDKSGLPNDRFSAERPEGSISTLTIQRTEQRDSAMYRCASSLGESTDTQYFGPGTRLTVL.

The gene calls are TRBV27 and TRBJ1-1, with TRBD1 matching over 7 bases. This CDR3 is built from 14 residues. Looked up from germline, CDR1 is MNHEY and CDR2 is SMNVEV (reference sequence). Trimming took 4 bases from V and 7 from J; bases not matched to a gene: 9. The CDR3 protein is CASSSLDRFDEAFF. CDR3 DNA sequence: TGTGCCAGCAGTTCCCTGGACAGGTTCGATGAAGCTTTCTTT.

CDR3 region: CASSSRTDFSGANVLTF. The CDR3 DNA sequence: TGCGCCAGCAGCTCGAGGACCGATTTCTCTGGGGCCAACGTCCTGACTTTC. The V call is TRBV5-1, the J call TRBJ2-6; D uncertain. Germline V CDR1 and CDR2: SGHRS, YFSETQ. V was trimmed by 3 bases and J by 0 bases, leaving 13 bases between them. The CDR3 consists of 17 residues.

V and J are TRBV6-1 and TRBJ2-1; TRBD2 agrees at 7 bases. Per the germline V gene, CDR1 is MNHNS and CDR2 is SASEGT. Trimming at V came to 8 bases and at J to 3 bases, leaving 7 bases not matched to a gene. The CDR3 loop spans 14 amino acids. The CDR3 DNA is TGTGCCAGCCTCTTGGGAGGGTACTACAATGAGCAGTTCTTC. Its translation: CASLLGGYYNEQFF.

The chain has TRBV27 and TRBJ2-3; 9 bases are shared with TRBD2. The junction had 10 bases not matched to a gene; V was cut back by 3 bases and J by 0 bases. From germline, CDR1 is MNHEY and CDR2 SMNVEV (reference sequence). CDR3 length: 18 amino acids. The CDR3 coding sequence is TGTGCCAGCAGTTTTTGCCGACTAGCGGAAACTAGCACAGATACGCAGTATTTT. As protein: CASSFCRLAETSTDTQYF.

The chain has TRBV10-3 and TRBJ2-1; D gene unclear. CDR1 is ENHRY, CDR2 SYGVKD, per germline. The V and J ends lost 3 bases and 0 bases respectively, with 12 bases between them. The CDR3 spans 16 residues. The CDR3 DNA reads as TGTGCCATCAGTGACCGTGGCGCGAGCTCCTACAATGAGCAGTTCTTC. Its translation: CAISDRGASSYNEQFF.

The chain carries TRBV12-3 or TRBV12-4 and TRBJ2-5, with 8 bases matching TRBD2. This CDR3 is 15 amino acids long. J was trimmed by 4 bases and V by 3 bases; bases with no gene match: 7. The CDR3 DNA reads TGTGCCAGCAGTTTCAAGAGCGGGAGAGGAGAGACCCAGTACTTC. It specifies CASSFKSGRGETQYF.

The chain is built from TRBV5-1 and TRBJ2-7; 10 bases line up with TRBD2. V gave up 1 base and J gave up 0 bases; unmatched junction bases: 10. This CDR3 has 18 residues. Germline CDR1 and CDR2: SGHRS and YFSETQ. The CDR3, as DNA: TGCGCCAGCAGCTTGCGAAGTCTAGCGGGAGAACCCTCCTACGAGCAGTACTTC. This encodes CASSLRSLAGEPSYEQYF. Using reference TRBV5-1 and TRBJ2-7 for the parts outside the CDR3, the full variable domain is KAGVTQTPRYLIKTRGQQVTLSCSPISGHRSVSWYQQTPGQGLQFLFEYFSETQRNKGNFPGRFSGRQFSNSRSEMNVSTLELGDSALYLCASSLRSLAGEPSYEQYFGPGTRLTVT.

This chain links TRBV9 with TRBJ1-1, with unresolved D. The V gene lost 3 bases and the J gene lost 5 bases, with 11 bases spanning the gap. CDR1 and CDR2 (germline): SGDLS, YYNGEE. The CDR3 is 13 residues long. CDR3 sequence (DNA): TGTGCCAGCAGCGCTGGGCTAGAAACTGAAGCTTTCTTT. Its translation is CASSAGLETEAFF.

The V and J genes are TRBV3-1 and TRBJ2-5; 9 nucleotides line up with TRBD2. Trimming removed 4 bases from V and 3 bases from J; junction bases left unmatched: 12. This CDR3 contains 17 residues. Per germline, CDR1 LGHDT and CDR2 YNNKEL (reference sequence). CDR3 residues: CASSRGVLAGQEETQYF. The CDR3 DNA follows: TGTGCCAGCAGCCGGGGGGTGCTAGCGGGGCAGGAAGAGACCCAGTACTTC.

This rearrangement joins TRBV6-5 to TRBJ2-1, with TRBD1 as a possible D gene (5 bases). The V end lost 2 bases, the J end lost 2 bases, and 7 bases lay between the germline ends. This CDR3 contains 14 residues. Per the germline V gene, CDR1 is MNHEY and CDR2 is SVGAGI. The CDR3 sequence is CASSYEDTYNEQFF. Written as DNA, the CDR3 is TGTGCCAGCAGTTACGAGGACACCTACAATGAGCAGTTCTTC.